The TCR beta chain described here comes from a study of blood T cell repertoires in COVID-19. Study context: COVID-19 samples from acute and convalescent phases originated in the United States, Italy and Spain. T cells, B-cell-depleted T cells, or PBMCs supplied cDNA or gDNA.

Study processing details: Amplified reference gene primers provided the basis for estimating nucleated cell counts. The method was immunoSEQ multiplex PCR; TCRdb's version includes in-frame clones alone and lacks a portion of them. The V and J calls and clone size were taken over from that table, and D and trimming were inferred from the DNA. The data show 150,000 or so clones, over 80% seen once. Trimming removed 7 bases from V and 0 bases from J, with 13 bases in between. Germline V gene lookup returns CDR1 LNHDA and CDR2 SQIVND (reference sequence). This CDR3 region has 16 residues. Sequences were obtained from peripheral blood. The clonotype comes from a man older than 75 with acute or convalescent COVID-19. J is TRBJ2-6 and V is TRBV19; a weak D match, TRBD1 (5 bases). The CDR3 is CASTQGPSSGANVLTF. CDR3 DNA sequence: TGTGCCAGTACTCAGGGCCCCTCCTCTGGGGCCAACGTCCTGACTTTC.